This TCR beta chain was captured by sequencing in a study of T-cell memory formation after mild COVID-19. For the study at large: Largely donor-specific sequence clusters came from two donors. Whole-study results and caveats: The CD4+ clones that contracted clustered mainly within CM and EM, and the CD8+ clones concentrated in EMRA.

As to this clonotype: The antigen is undetermined.

A single record per CDR3 protein comes from TCRdb applying MiXCR to the 5' RACE reads. The sample carries fewer than 450,000 distinct CDR3 sequences, 20% to 25% recorded once. The CDR3 extends over 13 amino acids. Germline loops: CDR1 ENHRY, CDR2 SYGVKD. Germline trimming cut 6 bases from V and 1 base from J; bases unmatched to any gene: 2. Sequencing was performed on PBMCs or a T cell subset sorted from them (not recorded which). The receptor's source is an adult woman who had mild COVID-19 (a few samples of this study predate the infection). Cell type and time point are not known. The J gene is TRBJ1-1, the V gene TRBV10-3, with TRBD1 matching over 7 bases. The CDR3, as DNA: TGTGCCATCAGCCGACAGGGGAACACTGAAGCTTTCTTT. It codes for CAISRQGNTEAFF.